The following is a T cell receptor beta chain sequence with its context. What it recognizes is unknown. The sample comes from a study of cytomegalovirus exposure and HLA in healthy donors. Notes on the study in general: Per published reports, the classifier diagnosed cytomegalovirus status with high specificity and sensitivity.

This CDR3 comprises 15 residues. V lost 1 base, J lost 7 bases, and 6 bases stayed unmatched. Germline lookup yields CDR1 LGHNA and CDR2 YSLEER. 60 Vbeta and 13 Jbeta primers were used in PCR. The assay was immunoSEQ multiplex PCR, and TCRdb's table has in-frame clones only and misses some. The sample contains over 60,000 clones, about 76% of which appear only once. The clonotype comes from a man aged 18 to 29 in good health and CMV-seronegative. The sequenced sample was PBMCs. The chain has TRBV4-3 and TRBJ1-4; TRBD1 matches 7 bases. CDR3 coding DNA: TGCGCCAGCAGCCAAGGACAGGGAATACTTGAAAAACTGTTTTTT. It encodes CASSQGQGILEKLFF.